The 23 T cell receptor beta chains listed next were all sequenced from one sample in a study of shared clonotypes between healthy human individuals. Data came from immunoSEQ multiplex PCR; TCRdb stores just in-frame clones and leaves some out. This sample yields about 820,000 clones, of which nearly 95% are seen a single time; about 24% belongs to the top ten. Naive CD8 populations comprised CD45RO-negative cells positively selected for CCR7, excluding terminally differentiated effector memory CD45RA+ cells. The specimen sequenced was naive CD8+ T cells sorted from blood. Receptors originate from a man aged 25-40 years in good health.

The chain is built from TRBV27 and TRBJ2-5; D is unclear. Trimming stripped 3 bases from V and 0 bases from J, with 5 bases between. The length of the CDR3 is 13 residues. Germline CDR1 is MNHEY and CDR2 is SMNVEV (reference sequence). The CDR3 coding sequence is TGTGCCAGCAGTTTGGCGGACCAAGAGACCCAGTACTTC. Translated: CASSLADQETQYF.

V is TRBV9 and J is TRBJ1-5, with 8 nucleotides matching TRBD1. The CDR3 extends over 14 amino acids. The V gene end was trimmed by 3 bases and the J gene end by 6 bases; junction bases not matched to a gene: 5. Germline loops: CDR1 SGDLS, CDR2 YYNGEE. The CDR3 nucleotides read TGTGCCAGCAGCGGAGGACAGGGAAGTCAGCCCCAGCATTTT. Its translation: CASSGGQGSQPQHF.

V and J are TRBV19 and TRBJ2-1; D is unresolved. The V and J ends lost 3 bases and 5 bases respectively, with 8 bases between them. Per germline, CDR1 LNHDA and CDR2 SQIVND (reference sequence). This CDR3 spans 13 amino acids. The CDR3 coding sequence is TGTGCCAGTAGTATTGTTACTAACAATGAGCAGTTCTTC. This sequence encodes CASSIVTNNEQFF.

This CDR3 is CASSPGTASNEKLFF. The CDR3 DNA reads as TGTGCCAGCAGCCCGGGGACAGCCTCAAATGAAAAACTGTTTTTT. The rearrangement uses TRBV5-4 and TRBJ1-4; TRBD1 agrees at 7 bases. The CDR3 is 15 amino acids. The germline gives CDR1 SGHNT, CDR2 YYREEE (reference sequence). The V and J ends lost 4 bases and 5 bases, in that order; junction bases with no gene match: 8.

V is TRBV5-4 and J is TRBJ2-7, with no clear D. The CDR3 is 13 amino acids. CDR1 SGHNT and CDR2 YYREEE come from the germline V gene (reference sequence). Trimming left V 4 bases short and J 7 bases short, with 15 bases between. In DNA, the CDR3 is TGTGCCAGCAGCCCCTCATACATGGGGGAGCAGTACTTC. This codes for CASSPSYMGEQYF.

This chain joins TRBV28 and TRBJ2-3, with a tentative D call TRBD1 (6 bases). V gave up 3 bases and J gave up 2 bases, with 12 bases separating them. CDR1 is MDHEN and CDR2 is SYDVKM in the germline V gene. The CDR3 is made up of 15 amino acids. CDR3 sequence: CASSLDRESTDTQYF. For the CDR3, the DNA is TGTGCCAGCAGTTTGGACAGAGAATCCACAGATACGCAGTATTTT.

The J gene is TRBJ1-3, the V gene TRBV10-2; D remains ambiguous. Trimming shortened V by 7 bases and J by 2 bases, and 18 bases separated the two germline ends. Germline V gives CDR1 WSHSY, CDR2 SAAADI. This CDR3 is built from 16 residues. CDR3 nucleotide sequence: TGCGCCAGCACCCCTAGCCTCGGAGAGACTGGAAACACCATATATTTT. It yields the protein CASTPSLGETGNTIYF.

This chain connects TRBV25-1 to TRBJ2-3; 9 nucleotides agree with TRBD1. Per the germline V gene, CDR1 is MGHDK and CDR2 is SYGVNS. The CDR3 has 12 residues. The V and J ends lost 5 bases and 13 bases, in that order; junction bases with no gene match: 7. Written as DNA, the CDR3 is TGTGCCAGCAGTCCCGGGACAGGGTACGAGTATTTT. This encodes CASSPGTGYEYF.

The chain couples TRBV5-8 to TRBJ2-7; a weak D match, TRBD1 (6 bases). CDR3 length: 16 amino acids. Trimming shortened V by 0 bases and J by 5 bases, and 18 bases separated the two germline ends. Germline V gives CDR1 SGHTS, CDR2 YDEGEE. CDR3 in DNA: TGTGCCAGCAGCTTGGGCACCAGGGGATCTCTTAACGAGCAGTACTTC. Protein: CASSLGTRGSLNEQYF.

The chain links TRBV7-9 to TRBJ2-2; D uncertain. The CDR3 spans 13 residues. The germline CDR1 and CDR2 sequences are SEHNR and FQNEAQ (reference sequence). Trimming shortened V by 5 bases and J by 5 bases, and 9 bases separated the two germline ends. The CDR3 nucleotides read TGTGCCAGCAGCCCCCTGGAAACCGGGGAGCTGTTTTTT. Residues: CASSPLETGELFF.

The chain uses TRBV5-6 and TRBJ2-1; 11 bases are shared with TRBD2. V was pared by 0 bases and J by 8 bases, with 7 bases of the junction left unmatched. The germline V gene encodes CDR1 SGHDT and CDR2 YYEEEE. This CDR3 region has 16 residues. This CDR3 is CASSLDLLAGVYEQFF. CDR3 DNA: TGTGCCAGCAGCTTGGATTTACTAGCGGGAGTTTATGAGCAGTTCTTC.

The V and J genes are TRBV7-6 and TRBJ2-2; the D is unclear. CDR1 is SGHVS and CDR2 is FNYEAQ in the germline V gene. V lost 6 bases and J lost 1, with 15 bases in between. The CDR3 totals 16 residues. CDR3 region: CASSTVETENTGELFF. The CDR3 DNA reads as TGTGCCAGCAGTACCGTGGAGACCGAGAACACCGGGGAGCTGTTTTTT.

The rearrangement uses TRBV7-8 and TRBJ2-7, with 9 bases matching TRBD1. Unmatched junction bases numbered 6, after V lost 5 bases and J lost 1 base. Germline V gene lookup returns CDR1 SGHVS and CDR2 FQNEAQ. The CDR3 has 15 residues. CDR3 amino acids: CASSRGGTGSYEQYF. The DNA of the CDR3 is TGTGCCAGCAGCCGGGGTGGGACAGGGTCCTACGAGCAGTACTTC.

The CDR3 reads CASRGQGFYEQYF. The CDR3 coding sequence is TGTGCCAGCAGGGGACAGGGATTCTACGAGCAGTACTTC. J is TRBJ2-7 and V is TRBV27, with 9 bases fitting TRBD1. This CDR3 has 13 residues. The ends lost 6 bases at V and 3 bases at J; junction bases unmatched: 3. Per the germline V gene, CDR1 is MNHEY and CDR2 is SMNVEV (reference sequence).

V and J are TRBV6-1 and TRBJ1-2, with D hard to call. CDR1 is MNHNS and CDR2 is SASEGT in the germline V gene. This CDR3 region has 13 residues. Trimming removed 1 base at V and 4 bases at J, with 7 bases between. The CDR3 DNA follows: TGTGCCAGCAGTGAAGACAGCTTCTATGGCTACACCTTC. Its translation is CASSEDSFYGYTF.

The V and J genes are TRBV7-6 and TRBJ1-1, with D possibly TRBD1 on 5 matching bases. The CDR3 length is 15 residues. Trimming pared 4 bases from V and 0 bases from J, leaving 12 bases between. Germline-derived CDR1 and CDR2 are SGHVS and FNYEAQ. CDR3 in DNA: TGTGCCAGCAGCTCCAGTCAGGGTTTGAACACTGAAGCTTTCTTT. Protein sequence: CASSSSQGLNTEAFF.

The rearrangement links TRBV11-2 to TRBJ1-2; 7 bases are a match to TRBD1. The CDR3 extends over 15 amino acids. Per the germline V gene, CDR1 is SGHAT and CDR2 is FQNNGV. Germline trimming cut 5 bases from V and 4 bases from J; bases unmatched to any gene: 10. The CDR3 protein is CASSHDRDMRYGYTF. The CDR3 nucleotides read TGTGCCAGCAGCCACGACAGGGACATGCGCTATGGCTACACCTTC.

In nucleotides, the CDR3 is TGTGCCAGCAGCCCTAGCTGGGGGGGGGCCTACAATGAGCAGTTCTTC. It yields the protein CASSPSWGGAYNEQFF. The V and J genes are TRBV7-6 and TRBJ2-1, with 7 positions matching TRBD2. V lost 5 bases to trimming and J lost 2 bases; unmatched junction nucleotides: 9. The germline V gene encodes CDR1 SGHVS and CDR2 FNYEAQ. The CDR3 has 16 residues.

This rearrangement joins TRBV6-1 to TRBJ2-1; TRBD2 matches at 11 bases. CDR1 is MNHNS and CDR2 is SASEGT in the germline V gene. With V trimmed by 5 bases and J by 8 bases, 8 bases remained unmatched. This CDR3 has 15 residues. The CDR3, as DNA: TGTGCCAGCAGTTTATTAGCGGGAGGGACGGATGAGCAGTTCTTC. Its protein is CASSLLAGGTDEQFF.

The chain carries TRBV5-1 and TRBJ1-2; no clear D gene. The CDR3 totals 14 residues. Trimming cost V 3 bases and J 0 bases, with 9 bases left between them. Germline V CDR1 and CDR2: SGHRS, YFSETQ. The CDR3 sequence is CASSWRGANYGYTF. The CDR3, as DNA: TGCGCCAGCAGCTGGCGAGGAGCTAACTATGGCTACACCTTC.

Only one count was recorded for this clone. This chain uses TRBV9 with TRBJ2-1; 7 bases fit TRBD1. This CDR3 is built from 16 residues. Germline V gene data show CDR1 as SGDLS and CDR2 as YYNGEE. Trimming took 0 bases from V and 4 from J; bases not matched to a gene: 7. CDR3 sequence: CASSVGATGIYNEQFF. As DNA, the CDR3 is TGTGCCAGCAGCGTAGGGGCGACAGGGATTTACAATGAGCAGTTCTTC.

J is TRBJ2-1 and V is TRBV14; D remains unclear. From germline, CDR1 is SGHDN and CDR2 FVKESK. V was clipped by 2 bases and J by 4 bases, with 6 bases between them. The CDR3 has 13 residues. CDR3 in amino acids: CASSQLVYNEQFF. As DNA, the CDR3 is TGTGCCAGCAGCCAACTAGTTTACAATGAGCAGTTCTTC.

The CDR3 region is CASSLWGTTGFEAFF. The CDR3 region has the DNA TGTGCCAGCAGTTTATGGGGGACCACAGGGTTTGAAGCTTTCTTT. This chain uses TRBV28 with TRBJ1-1, with D perhaps matching TRBD1 (6 bases). Germline V gene sequence: CDR1 MDHEN, CDR2 SYDVKM. The V end lost 0 bases, the J end lost 7 bases, and 15 bases lay between the germline ends. This CDR3 is 15 amino acids long.